The 8 T cell receptor beta chains reported below all come from one sample, sequenced in a study of Ad26.COV2.S vaccination and SARS-CoV-2 variants (dated by TCRdb to the early 2020s). The library was built by means of the immunoSEQ multiplex PCR assay. TCRdb limited this immuneACCESS table to in-frame rearrangements with V and J called. A share of clones is missing; checked studies link under half to unresolved V genes, and the rest is unexplained. A total of some 350,000 clones appear in this sample, about 91% of them only once. Of the sample, about 3.8% falls within the top ten clones. The label giving this sample's time point can be read as: individuals recovered from natural SARS-CoV-2 infection. The sample here was peripheral blood, taken after recovery from COVID-19. The receptors come from a human donor who had recovered from COVID-19.

This clone was observed once. The chain employs TRBV7-2 and TRBJ2-7, with 7 nucleotides matching TRBD2. This CDR3 spans 15 amino acids. Losses at the gene ends were 1 base for V and 5 bases for J; bases not matched to a gene: 8. CDR1 is SGHTA and CDR2 is FQGNSA in the germline V gene. The chain's CDR3 is CASSLVHGGSHEQYF. Written as DNA, the CDR3 is TGTGCCAGCAGCTTAGTCCACGGGGGGAGCCACGAGCAGTACTTC. Together with reference TRBV7-2 and TRBJ2-7, the CDR3 gives the full variable domain: GAGVSQSPSNKVTEKGKDVELRCDPISGHTALYWYRQSLGQGLEFLIYFQGNSAPDKSGLPSDRFSAERTGGSVSTLTIQRTQQEDSAVYLCASSLVHGGSHEQYFGPGTRLTVT.

This chain uses TRBV10-2 with TRBJ2-1; TRBD2 matches 12 bases. Germline CDR1 reads WSHSY; CDR2 reads SAAADI. The V gene end was trimmed by 3 bases and the J gene end by 9 bases; junction bases not matched to a gene: 6. This CDR3 spans 15 amino acids. For the CDR3, the DNA is TGCGCCAGCAGTGATCTAGCGGGGGGGCTCGGTGAGCAGTTCTTC. Encoded protein: CASSDLAGGLGEQFF.

The chain joins TRBV18 to TRBJ2-5, with no clear D. The CDR3 contains 13 residues. Per germline, CDR1 KGHSH and CDR2 LQKENI. Deletions cut 3 bases from V and 3 bases from J, with 8 bases between. CDR3 region: CASSPRREETQYF. The DNA of the CDR3 is TGTGCCAGCTCACCCCGACGGGAAGAGACCCAGTACTTC.

The chain links TRBV9 to TRBJ1-1; 7 nucleotides align to TRBD1. There are 17 residues in the CDR3. Germline V CDR1 and CDR2: SGDLS, YYNGEE. Germline trimming cut 2 bases from V and 6 bases from J; bases unmatched to any gene: 16. CDR3 nucleotide sequence: TGTGCCAGCAGCGTCGGGTCCCATCCGACAGGGCAGGCTGAAGCTTTCTTT. As protein: CASSVGSHPTGQAEAFF.

The chain recombines TRBV11-2 with TRBJ1-3, with D unclear. CDR1 and CDR2 (germline): SGHAT, FQNNGV. Deletions cut 5 bases from V and 0 bases from J, with 20 bases between. The CDR3 extends over 18 amino acids. The CDR3 protein is CASSLKTGIRASGNTIYF. CDR3 DNA sequence: TGTGCCAGCAGCCTAAAGACCGGAATTCGAGCCTCTGGAAACACCATATATTTT.

The V and J genes are TRBV19 and TRBJ1-5, with D maybe TRBD1 (5 bases). V was trimmed by 9 bases and J by 1 base, leaving 13 bases between them. The CDR3 is 14 amino acids. CDR1 is LNHDA and CDR2 is SQIVND in the germline V gene (reference sequence). The CDR3 nucleotides read TGTGCCAGCGACCCGAGGGGCAGCAATCAGCCCCAGCATTTT. It is translated as CASDPRGSNQPQHF.

This clone was detected only a few times. The chain couples TRBV6-5 to TRBJ2-7; D not certain. Germline CDR1 is MNHEY and CDR2 is SVGAGI. V lost 1 base to trimming and J lost 1 base, with 5 bases between them. CDR3 length: 13 amino acids. The CDR3 loop reads CASSYLGSYEQYF. In DNA form, the CDR3 reads TGTGCCAGCAGTTACTTAGGGTCCTACGAGCAGTACTTC.

The chain has TRBV19 and TRBJ2-1; maybe TRBD2 (6 bases). Germline V gives CDR1 LNHDA, CDR2 SQIVND (reference sequence). V was clipped by 1 base and J by 6 bases, with 19 bases between them. This CDR3 comprises 17 residues. Written as DNA, the CDR3 is TGTGCCAGTAGTATAGTAGCCCGCAGCGGGTATGGCAATGAGCAGTTCTTC. Encoded protein: CASSIVARSGYGNEQFF.